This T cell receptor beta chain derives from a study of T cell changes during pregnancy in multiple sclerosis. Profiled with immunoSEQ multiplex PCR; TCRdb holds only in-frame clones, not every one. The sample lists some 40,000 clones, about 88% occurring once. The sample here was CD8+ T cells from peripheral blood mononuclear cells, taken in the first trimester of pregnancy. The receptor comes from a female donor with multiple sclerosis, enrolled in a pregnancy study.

The CDR3 spells CASSPAGQPDGYTF. In nucleotides, the CDR3 is TGTGCCAGCTCACCAGCCGGACAGCCCGATGGCTACACCTTC. The rearrangement links TRBV18 to TRBJ1-2, with TRBD1 as a possible D gene (6 bases). Germline CDR1 reads KGHSH; CDR2 reads LQKENI. This CDR3 comprises 14 residues. Trimming removed 2 bases from V and 6 bases from J, with 13 bases in between.